These 30 T cell receptor beta chains were sequenced from one sample in a study of blood T cells in healthy people across ages. PCR was performed a second time for about 7 to 11 cycles using a sample-barcoded 5' primer and a J-beta primer mix. In TCRdb, the 5' RACE reads were re-called with MiXCR into one record per CDR3 protein. Of fewer than 2,000,000 distinct CDR3 sequences in the sample, roughly 32% were seen once. Sequenced: blood. These receptor sequences come from a woman in her 30s in good health.

A remark on this clonotype: At one end the junction does not follow the germline gene, possibly because of a read error. V and J are TRBV11-2 and TRBJ2-5; tentative D call: TRBD1 (6 bases). This CDR3 contains 13 residues. Per the germline V gene, CDR1 is SGHAT and CDR2 is FQNNGV. CDR3 DNA: TGTGCCAGCAGCTTAGTACAGGGAGAGACCCTGTACTTC. Translation gives CASSLVQGETLYF.

The sample holds a few counts of this clonotype. The chain combines TRBV10-3 with TRBJ1-1; D is unresolved. V lost 7 bases and J 3 bases, leaving 12 bases between the germline ends. The CDR3 covers 13 residues. The germline gives CDR1 ENHRY, CDR2 SYGVKD. The CDR3 protein is CAINADGDTEAFF. CDR3 DNA sequence: TGTGCCATCAATGCGGATGGTGACACTGAAGCTTTCTTT.

The genes are TRBV27 and TRBJ1-1; D is unresolved. CDR3 length: 14 amino acids. The germline V gene has CDR1 MNHEY and CDR2 SMNVEV (reference sequence). The V and J ends lost 6 bases and 8 bases respectively, with 19 bases between them. The CDR3 DNA reads TGTGCCAGCAGCGCTTGGATTGCCGCGAGGGAAGCTTTCTTT. Its protein is CASSAWIAAREAFF.

CDR3 sequence: CAWSPFRPLNEKLFF. The CDR3 nucleotides are TGTGCCTGGAGTCCTTTCCGGCCTCTTAATGAAAAACTGTTTTTT. The chain uses TRBV30 and TRBJ1-4; unclear D gene. Germline V lookup: CDR1 GTSNPN, CDR2 SVGIG (reference sequence). The CDR3 length is 15 residues. The V end was cut by 2 bases, the J end by 4 bases, with 14 bases between.

This clonotype has a count of ten or more. The chain joins TRBV20-1 to TRBJ2-7; TRBD2 matches at 7 bases. Germline V gene sequence: CDR1 DFQATT, CDR2 SNEGSKA (reference sequence). The CDR3 has 14 residues. J gave up 3 bases and V 0 bases, and 5 bases lay outside the gene matches. The CDR3 DNA sequence: TGCAGTGCTAGAGATCCGACGGGAGGCTACGAGCAGTACTTC. It translates to CSARDPTGGYEQYF.

V and J are TRBV6-2 or TRBV6-3 and TRBJ1-2, with D possibly TRBD1 on 6 matching bases. The germline V gene has CDR1 MNHEY and CDR2 SVGEGT. V gave up 6 bases and J gave up 4 bases, with 15 bases separating them. The CDR3 has 14 residues. Here the CDR3 DNA reads TGTGCCAGCAGCTCTCAGGGGCTTTCCTATGGCTACACCTTC. Translation gives CASSSQGLSYGYTF.

The chain has TRBV12-3 or TRBV12-4 and TRBJ2-6; the match to TRBD2 covers 12 bases. Trimming at V came to 11 bases and at J to 2 bases, leaving 7 bases not matched to a gene. CDR3 length: 16 amino acids. CDR3 coding DNA: TGTGCCTCCGTCCGACTAGCGGGAGCTGGGGCCAACGTCCTGACTTTC. Its protein is CASVRLAGAGANVLTF.

The chain has TRBV6-1 and TRBJ2-7; 9 nucleotides match TRBD2. The V gene's germline CDR1 is MNHNS and CDR2 SASEGT. With 6 bases clipped from V and 0 bases from J, the junction kept 6 bases outside the gene matches. There are 15 residues in the CDR3. The CDR3 nucleotides are TGTGCCAGCAGACTGACTAGCGGCGGCTCCTACGAGCAGTACTTC. Translating gives CASRLTSGGSYEQYF.

This clonotype appeared once. Germline is not matched at one junction end, which may reflect a read error. The V call is TRBV12-3 or TRBV12-4, the J call TRBJ1-5; D remains unclear. The CDR3 extends over 14 amino acids. In DNA form, the CDR3 reads TGTGCCAGCAGTTCCGGTAGGGAGTATCAGCCCCTGCATTTT. Translation: CASSSGREYQPLHF.

This clonotype showed up just once. The chain recombines TRBV5-1 with TRBJ2-3; D tentatively reads TRBD1 or TRBD2 (5 bases each). V was clipped by 8 bases and J by 1 base, with 23 bases between them. This CDR3 spans 17 amino acids. Germline CDR1 and CDR2: SGHRS and YFSETQ. This chain's CDR3 is CASRSTRWDDRTDTQYF. The CDR3 DNA sequence: TGCGCCAGTCGCTCTACGCGGTGGGACGACCGCACAGATACGCAGTATTTT.

The chain couples TRBV20-1 to TRBJ1-2, with 12 bases matching TRBD1. Germline trimming cut 5 bases from V and 3 bases from J; bases unmatched to any gene: 10. The length of the CDR3 is 16 residues. Per germline, CDR1 DFQATT and CDR2 SNEGSKA (reference sequence). CDR3 in amino acids: CSAYTGTGGSDYGYTF. In DNA, the CDR3 is TGCAGTGCTTATACCGGGACAGGGGGCTCGGACTATGGCTACACCTTC.

A few counts support this clonotype. The V call is TRBV6-5, the J call TRBJ1-1, with 11 nucleotides matching TRBD1. From germline, CDR1 is MNHEY and CDR2 SVGAGI. V shed 4 bases, J shed 5 bases, and the junction held 6 bases outside the gene matches. This CDR3 contains 15 residues. The CDR3 loop is CASSSDRGPGTEAFF. The DNA of the CDR3 is TGTGCCAGCAGTTCGGACAGGGGGCCGGGGACTGAAGCTTTCTTT.

This clonotype was detected a few times. The V call is TRBV7-7, the J call TRBJ2-3, with TRBD2 matching 8 bases. The CDR3 is 13 amino acids. The germline V gene has CDR1 SSHAT and CDR2 FNYEAQ (reference sequence). Trimming took 5 bases from V and 7 from J; bases not matched to a gene: 5. In nucleotides, the CDR3 is TGTGCCAGCAGCCCCCGGGGGGGTAATACGCAGTATTTT. This sequence encodes CASSPRGGNTQYF.

The J gene is TRBJ2-7, the V gene TRBV5-1; 9 bases align to TRBD2. From germline, CDR1 is SGHRS and CDR2 YFSETQ. The CDR3 length is 14 residues. The V segment lost 7 bases and the J segment 1 base; nucleotides outside the gene matches: 6. The CDR3 reads CASGPAGGSYEQYF. The CDR3, as DNA: TGCGCCAGCGGCCCAGCGGGAGGTTCCTACGAGCAGTACTTC.

This chain connects TRBV25-1 to TRBJ2-2, with unresolved D. The CDR3 spans 14 residues. Germline V CDR1 and CDR2: MGHDK, SYGVNS. Trimming shortened V by 6 bases and J by 1 base, and 9 bases separated the two germline ends. As DNA, the CDR3 is TGTGCCAGCAGAGAAACAGTGAACACCGGGGAGCTGTTTTTT. Translated: CASRETVNTGELFF.

This clonotype was counted only a few times. The rearrangement links TRBV28 to TRBJ2-7; no clear D gene. Germline lookup yields CDR1 MDHEN and CDR2 SYDVKM. The CDR3 is 13 residues long. V was cut by 10 bases and J by 3 bases, with 16 bases left in between. The CDR3 DNA follows: TGTGCCACCGTAGCTACGGATAGCTACGAGCAGTACTTC. Translation gives CATVATDSYEQYF.

The sample holds many counts of this clonotype. V is TRBV4-1 and J is TRBJ2-1, with D perhaps matching TRBD1 (5 bases). The CDR3 contains 16 residues. The V gene's germline CDR1 is MGHRA and CDR2 YSYEKL. Trimming cost V 4 bases and J 0 bases, with 13 bases left between them. DNA of the CDR3: TGCGCCAGCAGCCCAATACAGGCGAGCTCCTACAATGAGCAGTTCTTC. Translated, it gives CASSPIQASSYNEQFF.

Regarding this clonotype: The germline gene is not matched at one end of the junction; a read error may be the cause. The chain couples TRBV6-1 to TRBJ2-6; D possibly corresponds to TRBD1 (5 bases). The CDR3 covers 14 residues. In germline, CDR1 is MNHNS, CDR2 SASEGT. The CDR3 DNA is TGTGCCATCAGAAGGGATCGTGGGGCCAACGCCCTGACTTTC. As protein: CAIRRDRGANALTF.

This clonotype appeared a few times. The chain uses TRBV9 and TRBJ2-3; D not resolved. The V and J ends lost 3 bases and 2 bases respectively, with 10 bases between them. Germline CDR1 and CDR2: SGDLS and YYNGEE. CDR3 length: 14 amino acids. DNA of the CDR3: TGTGCCAGCAGCGCCGATGGTTCCACAGATACGCAGTATTTT. Translated, it gives CASSADGSTDTQYF.

The sample holds a few counts of this clonotype. A much larger clonotype is one base distant, so this may be a read error. V is TRBV10-2 and J is TRBJ1-2; D might be TRBD1 (6 bases). The germline V gene encodes CDR1 WSHSY and CDR2 SAAADI. Trimming took off 6 bases at V and 3 bases at J, with 11 bases between the two ends. The CDR3 has 13 amino acids. The CDR3 is CASRESGDYGYTF. The CDR3 region has the DNA TGCGCCAGCAGGGAATCAGGGGACTATGGCTACACCTTC.

This clonotype came up a few times. V is TRBV9 and J is TRBJ2-3, with D tentatively TRBD2 (5 bases). Germline V lookup: CDR1 SGDLS, CDR2 YYNGEE. CDR3 size: 16 residues. Trimming removed 0 bases from V and 1 base from J, with 12 bases in between. This CDR3 reads CASSVGETLGTDTQYF. The CDR3 DNA follows: TGTGCCAGCAGCGTAGGGGAGACCCTTGGCACAGATACGCAGTATTTT.

J is TRBJ2-3 and V is TRBV2, with a weak D call TRBD2 (5 bases). The CDR3 totals 13 residues. CDR1 SNHLY and CDR2 FYNNEI come from the germline V gene. Trimming removed 7 bases from V and 5 bases from J, with 13 bases in between. The CDR3 DNA is TGTGCCAGCACTTGGGAGTATGGAGATACGCAGTATTTT. Its protein is CASTWEYGDTQYF.

This clonotype was recorded once. The chain links TRBV18 to TRBJ1-1, with no clear D. Germline lookup yields CDR1 KGHSH and CDR2 LQKENI. V was pared by 3 bases and J by 1 base, with 12 bases between. The CDR3 contains 15 residues. The CDR3 spells CASSPTALSNTEAFF. The CDR3 bases are TGTGCCAGCTCACCTACAGCTTTGTCGAACACTGAAGCTTTCTTT.

The chain is built from TRBV20-1 and TRBJ2-5; D remains ambiguous. Germline V gives CDR1 DFQATT, CDR2 SNEGSKA (reference sequence). Trimming removed 4 bases at V and 5 bases at J, with 5 bases between. The CDR3 sequence is 10 residues long. CDR3 sequence reads: CSAMCETQYF. CDR3 in DNA: TGCAGTGCTATGTGTGAGACCCAGTACTTC.

This clonotype was recorded a few times. This rearrangement joins TRBV2 to TRBJ2-7; 10 bases fit TRBD1. V shed 9 bases, J shed 5 bases, and the junction held 10 bases outside the gene matches. Germline CDR1 reads SNHLY; CDR2 reads FYNNEI. CDR3 size: 14 residues. CDR3 protein: CASKPGQGSDEQYF. The CDR3 DNA follows: TGTGCCAGTAAGCCGGGACAGGGGTCCGACGAGCAGTACTTC.

There are a few counts of this clonotype. The CDR3 is CSALISQGKNSPLHF. The CDR3 bases are TGCAGTGCTCTAATCAGCCAGGGAAAAAATTCACCCCTCCACTTT. The gene calls are TRBV20-1 and TRBJ1-6; perhaps TRBD1 as D (5 bases). V was shortened by 5 bases and J by 7 bases, with 18 bases between the two germline ends. The germline CDR1 and CDR2 sequences are DFQATT and SNEGSKA (reference sequence). This CDR3 contains 15 residues.

This chain links TRBV20-1 with TRBJ2-3, with 11 nucleotides matching TRBD2. V shed 5 bases, J shed 10 bases, and the junction held 5 bases outside the gene matches. Germline loops: CDR1 DFQATT, CDR2 SNEGSKA (reference sequence). This CDR3 has 12 residues. Written as DNA, the CDR3 is TGCAGTGCTGGGACTAGCGGCCCTTCGCAGTATTTT. This translates into CSAGTSGPSQYF.

This chain joins TRBV13 and TRBJ1-2; no firm D call. Per the germline V gene, CDR1 is PRHDT and CDR2 is FYEKMQ (reference sequence). The CDR3 contains 14 residues. Trimming stripped 5 bases from V and 5 bases from J, with 15 bases between. CDR3 nucleotides: TGTGCCAGCAGCACCCAGACAAGGCGGTATGGCTACACCTTC. It codes for CASSTQTRRYGYTF.

The V and J genes are TRBV7-9 and TRBJ1-4; 7 nucleotides match TRBD1. With 5 bases clipped from V and 0 bases from J, the junction kept 9 bases outside the gene matches. The CDR3 sequence is 17 residues long. CDR1 SEHNR and CDR2 FQNEAQ come from the germline V gene (reference sequence). The CDR3 region is CASSPTGQPATNEKLFF. CDR3 DNA sequence: TGTGCCAGCAGCCCTACGGGACAGCCTGCAACTAATGAAAAACTGTTTTTT.

The chain employs TRBV18 and TRBJ1-1, with D possibly being TRBD1 (5 bases). CDR1 is KGHSH, CDR2 LQKENI, per germline. V was clipped by 0 bases and J by 0 bases, with 11 bases between them. The CDR3 extends over 16 amino acids. Here the CDR3 reads CASSPPGGGMNTEAFF. CDR3 sequence (DNA): TGTGCCAGCTCACCACCCGGGGGAGGAATGAACACTGAAGCTTTCTTT. The entire variable domain, with the rest obtained from reference TRBV18 and TRBJ1-1, is as follows: NAGVMQNPRHLVRRRGQEARLRCSPMKGHSHVYWYRQLPEEGLKFMVYLQKENIIDESGMPKERFSAEFPKEGPSILRIQQVVRGDSAAYFCASSPPGGGMNTEAFFGQGTRLTVV.